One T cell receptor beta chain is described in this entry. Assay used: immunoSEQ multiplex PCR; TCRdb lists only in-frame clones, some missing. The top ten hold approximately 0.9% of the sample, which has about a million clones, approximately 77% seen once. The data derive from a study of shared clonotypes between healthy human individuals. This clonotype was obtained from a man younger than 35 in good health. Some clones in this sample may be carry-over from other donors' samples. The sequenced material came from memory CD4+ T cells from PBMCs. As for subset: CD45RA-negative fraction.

The CDR3 here is CASSQGPQQGAPTDTQYF. CDR3 coding DNA: TGCGCCAGCAGCCAGGGTCCCCAGCAGGGGGCGCCGACAGATACGCAGTATTTT. The chain is built from TRBV4-3 and TRBJ2-3, with TRBD1 matching 8 bases. This CDR3 region has 18 residues. Looked up from germline, CDR1 is LGHNA and CDR2 is YSLEER. V lost 3 bases and J lost 3; bases outside the gene matches: 14.